This T cell receptor beta chain is drawn from a study of OX40 agonist ivuxolimab in advanced cancers. At the level of the study: Patients assigned to dose escalation were diagnosed with hepatocellular carcinoma, melanoma, renal cell or head and neck cancer.

This CDR3 contains 13 residues. Germline lookup yields CDR1 SGHDT and CDR2 YYEEEE. TCRdb's copy holds only in-frame clones and misses some; the assay was immunoSEQ multiplex PCR. The sample records approximately 90,000 clones, roughly 89% being singletons. No patient had autoimmune disease or received systemic immunosuppression. The clonotype was recovered from an adult with an advanced solid tumor such as melanoma, head and neck, liver or kidney cancer. The sample was CD4+ or CD8+ T cells sorted from blood, taken in a trial of the OX40 agonist ivuxolimab. This rearrangement joins TRBV5-6 to TRBJ2-5, with a weak D call TRBD1 (6 bases). The J call could be wrong; TRBJ2-7 is a better fit for the DNA end. The CDR3 is CASSWGPTYEQYF. In nucleotides, the CDR3 is TGTGCCAGCAGCTGGGGGCCTACCTACGAGCAGTACTTC.